The 17 T cell receptor beta chains below all came from one sample that was sequenced in a study of blood T cell repertoires in COVID-19 (TCRdb year 2020). Receptor libraries were prepared by the immunoSEQ multiplex PCR assay. TCRdb's version of the immuneACCESS table is confined to in-frame rearrangements and falls short of the full clone set. An unresolved V gene accounts for under half of the shortfall where checked; the remainder is of unknown origin. Across this sample there are 97,000 or so clones, with around 73% seen only once. The top ten clonotypes cover 9.8% of the sample. Specimen: peripheral blood. These receptors all stem from a man between 60 and 75 years old with active or convalescent COVID-19.

The V call is TRBV7-8, the J call TRBJ2-1, with D perhaps matching TRBD2 (6 bases). CDR1 SGHVS and CDR2 FQNEAQ come from the germline V gene. The CDR3 is 17 residues long. Trimming removed 0 bases from V and 10 bases from J, with 22 bases in between. The CDR3 sequence is CASSLAPGDHLFREQFF. CDR3 DNA: TGTGCCAGCAGCTTAGCGCCGGGGGACCACCTATTTCGCGAGCAGTTCTTC.

The rearrangement links TRBV7-9 to TRBJ1-2; maybe TRBD1 (5 bases). Germline V gene sequence: CDR1 SEHNR, CDR2 FQNEAQ (reference sequence). The germline V and J ends were trimmed by 5 bases and 2 bases, with 18 bases remaining between them. The CDR3 has 16 residues. Here the CDR3 DNA reads TGTGCCAGCAGCCCCGGGGGTCCCCGGGGCAACTATGGCTACACCTTC. It specifies CASSPGGPRGNYGYTF.

This clone was observed a single time. The rearrangement uses TRBV7-2 and TRBJ2-5, with 12 nucleotides matching TRBD2. The CDR3 is 17 residues long. The V segment lost 5 bases and the J segment 4 bases; nucleotides outside the gene matches: 11. Germline lookup yields CDR1 SGHTA and CDR2 FQGNSA. In nucleotides, the CDR3 is TGTGCCAGCAGCCCCCAAAGGACTAGCGGGATACGAGAGACCCAGTACTTC. It yields the protein CASSPQRTSGIRETQYF.

The V call is TRBV2, the J call TRBJ2-7; no clear D gene. Germline-derived CDR1 and CDR2 are SNHLY and FYNNEI. The length of the CDR3 is 10 residues. Trimming removed 4 bases at V and 5 bases at J, with 3 bases between. DNA for the CDR3: TGTGCCAGCAGTGTTAACGAGCAGTACGTC. Protein product: CASSVNEQYV.

The V call is TRBV18, the J call TRBJ1-3; no clear D. The V gene's germline CDR1 is KGHSH and CDR2 LQKENI. This CDR3 has 15 amino acids. Deletions cut 1 base from V and 4 bases from J, with 11 bases between. CDR3 DNA sequence: TGTGCCAGCTCACCACTGCTAGGGAGAGGAAACACCATATATTTT. Its translation is CASSPLLGRGNTIYF.

J is TRBJ1-5 and V is TRBV19, with 8 nucleotides matching TRBD1. The CDR3 loop spans 16 amino acids. V lost 5 bases, J lost 4 bases, and 10 bases stayed unmatched. Germline CDR1 LNHDA, CDR2 SQIVND (reference sequence). For the CDR3, the DNA is TGTGCCAGTAGTTCTCCTGACAGGGGCCGTAATCAGCCCCAGCATTTT. It is translated as CASSSPDRGRNQPQHF. The full variable domain, in which reference TRBV19 and TRBJ1-5 provide the parts outside the CDR3, is DGGITQSPKYLFRKEGQNVTLSCEQNLNHDAMYWYRQDPGQGLRLIYYSQIVNDFQKGDIAEGYSVSREKKESFPLTVTSAQKNPTAFYLCASSSPDRGRNQPQHFGDGTRLSIL.

The rearrangement joins TRBV5-5 to TRBJ2-2; TRBD1 matches at 8 bases. The CDR3 is 15 amino acids. Losses at the gene ends were 0 bases for V and 7 bases for J; bases not matched to a gene: 5. Germline loops: CDR1 SGHKS, CDR2 YYEKEE (reference sequence). In nucleotides, the CDR3 is TGTGCCAGCAGCTTGGAACAGGGGGGAGGCGGGGAGCTGTTTTTT. It codes for CASSLEQGGGGELFF.

This clone has only a few counts. V gene TRBV2 combines with J gene TRBJ1-6, with 7 nucleotides matching TRBD1. CDR1 and CDR2 (germline): SNHLY, FYNNEI. The CDR3 is made up of 15 amino acids. The trim removed 7 bases at V and 6 bases at J, leaving 9 bases unmatched. The CDR3 sequence is CASMFNRQGNSPLHF. The CDR3 coding sequence is TGTGCCAGCATGTTTAACCGACAGGGTAATTCACCCCTCCACTTT.

The rearrangement joins TRBV5-6 to TRBJ1-2, with a tentative D call TRBD1 (5 bases). The CDR3 has 13 residues. V was trimmed by 4 bases and J by 4 bases, leaving 11 bases between them. CDR1 and CDR2 (germline): SGHDT, YYEEEE. The CDR3 region is CASSKTVSYGYTF. The CDR3 DNA follows: TGTGCCAGCAGCAAGACAGTGAGCTATGGCTACACCTTC.

CDR3 protein: CASSVEPGTGQETQYF. CDR3 coding DNA: TGTGCCAGCAGCGTCGAGCCCGGGACAGGGCAGGAGACCCAGTACTTC. The chain links TRBV7-2 to TRBJ2-5; 9 bases fit TRBD1. Germline CDR1 is SGHTA and CDR2 is FQGNSA. The CDR3 consists of 16 residues. V lost 5 bases to trimming and J lost 5 bases; unmatched junction nucleotides: 12.

CDR3 coding DNA: TGTGCCAGCAGCAAAGCGGCGGGTCCTAGCAATCAGCCCCAGCATTTT. It is translated as CASSKAAGPSNQPQHF. The chain links TRBV21-1 to TRBJ1-5. TRBV21-1 is a pseudogene locus. The CDR3 is 16 residues long.

This clone was detected a few times. Here the CDR3 DNA reads TGTGCCAGCAGCTCAGGGGGGTACGAGCAGTACTTC. Translating gives CASSSGGYEQYF. This chain connects TRBV5-6 to TRBJ2-7; TRBD1 is a possible D gene (7 bases). This CDR3 region has 12 residues. Germline assignment: CDR1 SGHDT and CDR2 YYEEEE. V lost 3 bases, J lost 4 bases, and 8 bases lay in between.

The chain carries TRBV27 and TRBJ2-3, with no clear D. V shed 1 base and J shed 2 bases, with 10 bases lying between them. CDR3 length: 15 amino acids. The germline V gene encodes CDR1 MNHEY and CDR2 SMNVEV (reference sequence). In nucleotides, the CDR3 is TGTGCCAGCAGTTTATTCGCGGATGCCACAGATACGCAGTATTTT. Amino acids: CASSLFADATDTQYF.

The chain is built from TRBV27 and TRBJ2-3; D is perhaps TRBD1 (6 bases). The CDR3 spans 16 residues. Germline CDR1 is MNHEY and CDR2 is SMNVEV (reference sequence). V dropped 5 bases and J dropped 2 bases, with 17 bases sitting between them. The CDR3 DNA reads TGTGCCAGCAGTCCGCGACAGGCCATCCCCACAGATACGCAGTATTTT. It specifies CASSPRQAIPTDTQYF.

This clone occurred a few times. The chain recombines TRBV6-1 with TRBJ2-7, with D tentatively TRBD1 (6 bases). CDR3 length equals 15 residues. Trimming shortened V by 0 bases and J by 3 bases, and 12 bases separated the two germline ends. Germline assignment: CDR1 MNHNS and CDR2 SASEGT. The CDR3 spells CASSEANRADYEQYV. The CDR3 bases are TGTGCCAGCAGTGAAGCGAACAGGGCCGACTACGAGCAGTACGTC.

The V gene is TRBV2, the J gene TRBJ1-1, with D possibly matching TRBD1 (6 bases). The CDR3 totals 10 residues. Trimming removed 9 bases at V and 4 bases at J, with 6 bases between. Looked up from germline, CDR1 is SNHLY and CDR2 is FYNNEI. The CDR3 spells CARGGTEAFF. The CDR3 nucleotides read TGTGCCAGAGGGGGCACTGAAGCTTTCTTT.

The chain uses TRBV11-3 and TRBJ2-7, with D possibly matching TRBD2 (6 bases). The CDR3 spans 15 residues. Germline CDR1 is SGHNT and CDR2 is YENEEA. V was pared by 7 bases and J by 2 bases, with 18 bases between. CDR3 loop: CASTETGGGPYEQYF. CDR3 sequence (DNA): TGTGCCAGCACCGAAACCGGGGGTGGCCCCTACGAGCAGTACTTC.